One sample yielded the 25 T cell receptor beta chains listed below, sequenced in a study of CD8+ T cells in alopecia areata (dated by TCRdb to the late 2010s). Preparation of the library involved the immunoSEQ multiplex PCR assay. To provide template for TCR sequencing, every sample had RNA extracted and reverse transcribed into cDNA. The immuneACCESS repertoire file appears here via TCRdb, limited to in-frame rearrangements. These files lack a portion of the clones; in checked studies, under half of the deficit traces to unresolved V genes, and the cause of the others is not known. Here the sample has around 180,000 clones; approximately 61% occur a single time. 0.95% to 1.1% of the sample is in the top ten clones. The label giving this sample's time point can be read as: 24 weeks on oral tofacitinib. The treatment or condition label here, explained by the study, means: oral pan-JAK inhibitor, 5-10 mg twice daily.

Sequences were derived from CD4+ T cells sorted from blood, sampled at week 24, from a patient treated with tofacitinib. The receptors were gathered from a human donor with alopecia areata.

This clone was found a few times. The V gene is TRBV29-1, the J gene TRBJ1-2; D gene ambiguous. This CDR3 comprises 13 residues. The germline V gene has CDR1 SQVTM and CDR2 ANQGSEA. Trimming left V 6 bases short and J 3 bases short, with 14 bases between. CDR3: CSVFTPRDYGYTF. CDR3 coding DNA: TGCAGCGTATTCACCCCGAGGGACTATGGCTACACCTTC.

The sample holds a few counts of this clone. The CDR3 protein is CARAERDSPLHF. CDR3 in DNA: TGTGCCAGGGCGGAGAGGGATTCACCCCTCCACTTT. The gene calls are TRBV7-2 and TRBJ1-6; unclear D gene. CDR1 SGHTA and CDR2 FQGNSA come from the germline V gene. Trimming took 9 bases from V and 8 from J, leaving 11 bases between them. The CDR3 runs 12 residues.

The V gene is TRBV25-1, the J gene TRBJ1-2; D is perhaps TRBD1 (5 bases). Trimming removed 8 bases at V and 8 bases at J, with 15 bases between. CDR3 size: 12 residues. The germline gives CDR1 MGHDK, CDR2 SYGVNS. CDR3 DNA sequence: TGTGCCAGCTTCAGGGAGATCGGCGGCTACACCTTC. The encoded protein is CASFREIGGYTF.

This clone occurred a few times. The rearrangement uses TRBV4-1 and TRBJ1-1, with D perhaps TRBD1 (5 bases). Trimming cost V 1 base and J 6 bases, with 9 bases left between them. Per germline, CDR1 MGHRA and CDR2 YSYEKL. The CDR3 covers 13 residues. Written as DNA, the CDR3 is TGCGCCAGCAGCCAAGGGGTAGGGGCTGAAGCTTTCTTT. Residues: CASSQGVGAEAFF.

The chain joins TRBV27 to TRBJ1-6; no clear D. The CDR3 has 15 amino acids. Trimming stripped 0 bases from V and 7 bases from J, with 10 bases between. Germline V gene lookup returns CDR1 MNHEY and CDR2 SMNVEV (reference sequence). CDR3 sequence (DNA): TGTGCCAGCAGTTTATCGTCAGGACCAAATTCACCCCTCCACTTT. Amino acids: CASSLSSGPNSPLHF.

The rearrangement links TRBV7-9 to TRBJ2-7; the match to TRBD1 covers 10 bases. The CDR3 spans 14 residues. From germline, CDR1 is SEHNR and CDR2 FQNEAQ (reference sequence). V lost 5 bases, J lost 3 bases, and 4 bases stayed unmatched. The CDR3 protein is CASSRGQGYYEQYF. The CDR3 nucleotides read TGTGCCAGCAGCCGGGGACAGGGGTACTACGAGCAGTACTTC.

CDR3 amino acids: CASSNPGTGTYGYTF. The CDR3 bases are TGTGCCAGCAGCAATCCCGGGACAGGGACCTATGGCTACACCTTC. The rearrangement joins TRBV9 to TRBJ1-2, with TRBD1 identical over 9 bases. Germline values: CDR1 SGDLS, CDR2 YYNGEE. The V gene end was trimmed by 4 bases and the J gene end by 4 bases; junction bases not matched to a gene: 8. The CDR3 is 15 amino acids. The full variable domain, in which reference TRBV9 and TRBJ1-2 provide the parts outside the CDR3, is DSGVTQTPKHLITATGQRVTLRCSPRSGDLSVYWYQQSLDQGLQFLIQYYNGEERAKGNILERFSAQQFPDLHSELNLSSLELGDSALYFCASSNPGTGTYGYTFGSGTRLTVV.

This clone came up many times. As DNA, the CDR3 is TGTGCCAGCTCCGTGGGATGGAGTGGCTACACCTTC. Translation gives CASSVGWSGYTF. This rearrangement joins TRBV7-2 to TRBJ1-2; D call uncertain. V was clipped by 8 bases and J by 7 bases, with 14 bases between them. This CDR3 comprises 12 residues. Per the germline V gene, CDR1 is SGHTA and CDR2 is FQGNSA.

Only one count was recorded for this clone. This chain uses TRBV30 with TRBJ1-6, with D hard to call. V lost 4 bases to trimming and J lost 5 bases, with 6 bases between them. The germline CDR1 and CDR2 sequences are GTSNPN and SVGIG (reference sequence). This CDR3 spans 12 amino acids. The CDR3 sequence: CAWKNNNSPLHF. The DNA of the CDR3 is TGTGCCTGGAAAAACAATAATTCACCCCTCCACTTT.

This clone was seen a handful of times. The V gene is TRBV2, the J gene TRBJ1-1; possibly TRBD1 for D (5 bases). The germline V gene encodes CDR1 SNHLY and CDR2 FYNNEI. The CDR3 is made up of 11 amino acids. Trimming took 8 bases from V and 3 from J, leaving 7 bases between them. The CDR3 spells CASGGHTEAFF. CDR3 nucleotide sequence: TGTGCCAGCGGGGGTCACACTGAAGCTTTCTTT. The whole variable domain, remainder taken from reference TRBV2 and TRBJ1-1, is EPEVTQTPSHQVTQMGQEVILRCVPISNHLYFYWYRQILGQKVEFLVSFYNNEISEKSEIFDDQFSVERPDGSNFTLKIRSTKLEDSAMYFCASGGHTEAFFGQGTRLTVV.

The V and J genes are TRBV2 and TRBJ2-7; D might be TRBD1 or TRBD2, each matching 5 bases. The germline gives CDR1 SNHLY, CDR2 FYNNEI. This CDR3 comprises 14 residues. V lost 5 bases and J 0 bases, leaving 11 bases between the germline ends. The CDR3 here is CASSFGASSYEQYF. The CDR3 bases are TGTGCCAGCAGTTTCGGGGCGAGCTCCTACGAGCAGTACTTC.

The chain combines TRBV15 with TRBJ1-6; D is unclear. Germline CDR1 LNHNV, CDR2 YYDKDF (reference sequence). CDR3 size: 12 residues. With 2 bases removed from V and 7 bases from J, the gap between germline ends came to 3 bases. CDR3 residues: CATSRQNSPLHF. The DNA of the CDR3 is TGTGCCACCAGCAGACAGAATTCACCCCTCCACTTT.

This chain uses TRBV28 with TRBJ1-1, with D possibly TRBD1 on 5 matching bases. CDR3 length: 13 residues. The germline V and J ends were trimmed by 2 bases and 1 base, with 5 bases remaining between them. Germline CDR1 is MDHEN and CDR2 is SYDVKM. CDR3: CASSLRGNTEAFF. In nucleotides, the CDR3 is TGTGCCAGCAGTTTAAGGGGGAACACTGAAGCTTTCTTT.

The V and J genes are TRBV11-2 and TRBJ2-7, with unresolved D. Deletions cut 5 bases from V and 3 bases from J, with 8 bases between. Germline CDR1 is SGHAT and CDR2 is FQNNGV. The CDR3 has 12 residues. CDR3 DNA sequence: TGTGCCAGCAGCCCCCCCCGCTACGAGCAGTACTTC. It specifies CASSPPRYEQYF.

This chain links TRBV7-2 with TRBJ2-3; 9 nucleotides match TRBD2. CDR1 is SGHTA and CDR2 is FQGNSA in the germline V gene. Trimming removed 10 bases from V and 2 bases from J; junction bases left unmatched: 10. This CDR3 region has 15 residues. CDR3 in amino acids: CATEGGLAFTDTQYF. For the CDR3, the DNA is TGTGCCACCGAGGGGGGACTAGCCTTCACAGATACGCAGTATTTT.

This clone turned up a few times. This chain connects TRBV29-1 to TRBJ1-1; D gene unclear. This CDR3 has 13 amino acids. V shed 4 bases and J shed 3 bases, with 12 bases lying between them. Germline V lookup: CDR1 SQVTM, CDR2 ANQGSEA. DNA of the CDR3: TGCAGCGTTGTTCGGGGAGGATACACTGAAGCTTTCTTT. Amino acid sequence: CSVVRGGYTEAFF.

This chain links TRBV5-6 with TRBJ1-2; the D is unclear. The V end was cut by 2 bases, the J end by 5 bases, with 10 bases between. Germline V gene lookup returns CDR1 SGHDT and CDR2 YYEEEE. This CDR3 is built from 13 residues. The CDR3 DNA reads TGTGCCAGCAGCTTCGGGGAGCCATATGGCTACACCTTC. Translated: CASSFGEPYGYTF.

The V and J genes are TRBV29-1 and TRBJ2-5, with D perhaps being TRBD1 or TRBD2 (5 bases each). V was pared by 4 bases and J by 3 bases, with 15 bases between. CDR3 length: 14 residues. Germline V gene data show CDR1 as SQVTM and CDR2 as ANQGSEA. The CDR3 coding sequence is TGCAGCGTTGTTGGGGGATCAGCGAAAGAGACCCAGTACTTC. Its translation: CSVVGGSAKETQYF.

The chain links TRBV11-2 to TRBJ2-3; perhaps TRBD1 as D (5 bases). Germline CDR1 and CDR2: SGHAT and FQNNGV. The V end was cut by 10 bases, the J end by 2 bases, with 13 bases between. CDR3 length equals 13 residues. CDR3 sequence reads: CAIHDSFTDTQYF. CDR3 nucleotide sequence: TGTGCCATCCACGACAGCTTCACAGATACGCAGTATTTT. Full variable domain (remainder filled in from reference TRBV11-2 and TRBJ2-3): EAGVAQSPRYKIIEKRQSVAFWCNPISGHATLYWYQQILGQGPKLLIQFQNNGVVDDSQLPKDRFSAERLKGVDSTLKIQPAKLEDSAVYLCAIHDSFTDTQYFGPGTRLTVL.

The chain uses TRBV2 and TRBJ2-2, with TRBD2 matching 8 bases. CDR3 length: 15 amino acids. Germline V gene sequence: CDR1 SNHLY, CDR2 FYNNEI. Germline trimming cut 1 base from V and 6 bases from J; bases unmatched to any gene: 4. The CDR3 protein is CASSEVAGGAGELFF. DNA for the CDR3: TGTGCCAGCAGTGAAGTGGCGGGGGGAGCCGGGGAGCTGTTTTTT.

This chain links TRBV7-3 with TRBJ2-2, with D maybe TRBD2 (5 bases). This CDR3 comprises 13 residues. Between the trimmed V and J ends, which lost 3 bases and 6 bases, there was a span of 8 bases. The V gene's germline CDR1 is SGHTA and CDR2 FQGTGA. CDR3 protein: CASSFRESGELFF. CDR3 DNA sequence: TGTGCCAGCAGCTTTAGGGAGTCCGGGGAGCTGTTTTTT.

In this sample, this clone turned up a few times. CDR3 nucleotide sequence: TGCGCCAGCAGCCAAGAGGACAGGGCTTGGGATGGCTACACCTTC. Its protein product is CASSQEDRAWDGYTF. The rearrangement uses TRBV4-3 and TRBJ1-2; 8 bases agree with TRBD1. Germline CDR1 is LGHNA and CDR2 is YSLEER. V trimming: 0 bases; J trimming: 6 bases; junction bases outside the gene matches: 6. The CDR3 has 15 amino acids.

The chain has TRBV7-9 and TRBJ2-1; TRBD1 matches 11 bases. The V segment lost 5 bases and the J segment 3 bases; nucleotides outside the gene matches: 3. The germline gives CDR1 SEHNR, CDR2 FQNEAQ (reference sequence). This CDR3 has 15 amino acids. The CDR3 sequence: CASSRTGGLYNEQFF. CDR3 nucleotides: TGTGCCAGCAGCCGGACAGGGGGCCTCTACAATGAGCAGTTCTTC.

This clone is classed as medium-sized. This chain links TRBV6-1 with TRBJ2-5, with a tentative D call TRBD1 (6 bases). This CDR3 has 13 amino acids. The germline CDR1 and CDR2 sequences are MNHNS and SASEGT. Trimming left V 7 bases short and J 1 base short, with 10 bases between. CDR3 sequence: CASNRDPQETQYF. CDR3 DNA: TGTGCCAGCAACAGGGACCCCCAAGAGACCCAGTACTTC.

The rearrangement joins TRBV9 to TRBJ2-3; D call uncertain. Deletions cut 0 bases from V and 2 bases from J, with 13 bases between. The germline V gene has CDR1 SGDLS and CDR2 YYNGEE. The CDR3 contains 16 residues. CDR3: CASSVGLSSLTDTQYF. DNA of the CDR3: TGTGCCAGCAGCGTAGGGCTATCCTCCCTCACAGATACGCAGTATTTT.